These 20 T cell receptor beta chains came from one sample sequenced in a study of blood T cell repertoires in COVID-19. Profiled with immunoSEQ multiplex PCR; TCRdb holds only in-frame clones, not every one. Of about 190,000 clones detected, 80% to 90% appear once; the ten largest clones hold 4% to 5%. Specimen: peripheral blood. The receptors here all came from a woman of 80 years or more with acute or convalescent COVID-19.

The chain has TRBV28 and TRBJ1-1; unclear D gene. The CDR3 extends over 16 amino acids. The V gene lost 5 bases and the J gene lost 0 bases, with 16 bases spanning the gap. The germline gives CDR1 MDHEN, CDR2 SYDVKM. The CDR3: CASSESGYPMNTEAFF. In DNA, the CDR3 is TGTGCCAGCAGTGAATCGGGTTACCCGATGAACACTGAAGCTTTCTTT.

The chain carries TRBV27 and TRBJ1-5; 10 positions agree with TRBD1. The CDR3 length is 15 residues. Trimming cost V 4 bases and J 2 bases; bases outside gene matches: 2. Germline values: CDR1 MNHEY, CDR2 SMNVEV (reference sequence). The CDR3: CASSSDRGRNQPQHF. In DNA form, the CDR3 reads TGTGCCAGCAGTTCAGACAGGGGGCGCAATCAGCCCCAGCATTTT.

This clone was counted only a few times. The chain employs TRBV9 and TRBJ1-5; D not certain. The CDR3 has 14 residues. V lost 3 bases, J lost 2 bases, and 9 bases lay in between. Germline assignment: CDR1 SGDLS and CDR2 YYNGEE. CDR3 in DNA: TGTGCCAGCAGCGGAGGTCCCCGCAATCAGCCCCAGCATTTT. Amino acid sequence: CASSGGPRNQPQHF.

This chain uses TRBV19 with TRBJ1-5, with 7 bases lining up with TRBD1. V lost 8 bases and J lost 7; bases outside the gene matches: 8. The CDR3 sequence is 13 residues long. Germline V CDR1 and CDR2: LNHDA, SQIVND (reference sequence). The CDR3 loop reads CASGQGVRQPQHF. CDR3 DNA: TGTGCCAGTGGGCAGGGGGTAAGGCAGCCCCAGCATTTT.

The chain combines TRBV2 with TRBJ2-5; weak D call: TRBD2 (5 bases). The CDR3 spans 13 residues. Trimming removed 9 bases at V and 2 bases at J, with 13 bases between. Germline assignment: CDR1 SNHLY and CDR2 FYNNEI. The CDR3 bases are TGTGCCAGTAATAGCGAGCGGCAAGAGACCCAGTACTTC. Translating it yields CASNSERQETQYF.

This clone has only a few counts. The chain recombines TRBV5-4 with TRBJ1-4, with TRBD1 matching over 10 bases. From germline, CDR1 is SGHNT and CDR2 YYREEE (reference sequence). V lost 7 bases to trimming and J lost 7 bases; unmatched junction nucleotides: 7. The CDR3 has 14 amino acids. CDR3 sequence (DNA): TGTGCCAGCGAACGACAGGGGGCGGGTGAAAAACTGTTTTTT. It codes for CASERQGAGEKLFF.

This rearrangement joins TRBV18 to TRBJ1-4; perhaps TRBD1 as D (5 bases). The CDR3 is made up of 14 amino acids. The V end lost 0 bases, the J end lost 8 bases, and 10 bases lay between the germline ends. Germline V gene sequence: CDR1 KGHSH, CDR2 LQKENI. In nucleotides, the CDR3 is TGTGCCAGCTCACCACCCCAGGGCATCGAAAAACTGTTTTTT. Amino acids: CASSPPQGIEKLFF.

This sequence joins TRBV5-6 and TRBJ2-1; 10 bases are a match to TRBD1. The CDR3 sequence is 15 residues long. Germline CDR1 is SGHDT and CDR2 is YYEEEE. With V trimmed by 4 bases and J by 7 bases, 8 bases remained unmatched. The CDR3 here is CASSRDRGRGNEQFF. CDR3 in DNA: TGTGCCAGCAGCCGAGACAGGGGGCGAGGGAATGAGCAGTTCTTC.

This clone came up once. The V and J genes are TRBV19 and TRBJ2-7, with 9 bases fitting TRBD2. CDR1 is LNHDA and CDR2 is SQIVND in the germline V gene (reference sequence). Unmatched junction bases numbered 12, after V lost 1 base and J lost 2 bases. This CDR3 has 18 amino acids. The CDR3 bases are TGTGCCAGTAGTATAGTTGGGAAGACTAGCGGAGCTCCCTACGAGCAGTACTTC. This gives the protein CASSIVGKTSGAPYEQYF.

The chain has TRBV2 and TRBJ2-6; D remains ambiguous. V shed 8 bases and J shed 1 base, with 12 bases lying between them. Germline CDR1 and CDR2: SNHLY and FYNNEI. The CDR3 covers 15 residues. The CDR3 bases are TGTGCCAGCGGGCAGAGCAGATCTGGGGCCAACGTCCTGACTTTC. Translating gives CASGQSRSGANVLTF.

This clone was seen only once. The chain couples TRBV7-3 to TRBJ2-1; 8 bases match TRBD1. This CDR3 comprises 15 residues. CDR1 is SGHTA and CDR2 is FQGTGA in the germline V gene. V gave up 2 bases and J gave up 5 bases; unmatched junction bases: 5. The CDR3 is CASSLAGGRDNEQFF. In DNA, the CDR3 is TGTGCCAGCAGCTTAGCAGGGGGCAGAGACAATGAGCAGTTCTTC. The full variable domain, its missing parts supplied by reference TRBV7-3 and TRBJ2-1, is GAGVSQTPSNKVTEKGKYVELRCDPISGHTALYWYRQSLGQGPEFLIYFQGTGAADDSGLPNDRFFAVRPEGSVSTLKIQRTERGDSAVYLCASSLAGGRDNEQFFGPGTRLTVL.

V and J are TRBV4-3 and TRBJ1-4; TRBD1 agrees at 8 bases. The CDR3 runs 15 residues. Germline V gene data show CDR1 as LGHNA and CDR2 as YSLEER. V gave up 0 bases and J gave up 6 bases; unmatched junction bases: 3. CDR3 amino acids: CASSQDRGHDEKLFF. Written as DNA, the CDR3 is TGCGCCAGCAGCCAAGACAGGGGGCACGATGAAAAACTGTTTTTT.

The chain employs TRBV18 and TRBJ2-1, with 7 bases aligning to TRBD2. V dropped 3 bases and J dropped 5; count of bases not matched to a gene: 7. CDR1 and CDR2 from the germline V gene are KGHSH and LQKENI. This CDR3 spans 15 amino acids. CDR3 region: CASSPWASGDNEQFF. The CDR3 nucleotides are TGTGCCAGCTCACCGTGGGCTAGCGGCGACAATGAGCAGTTCTTC.

This chain connects TRBV18 to TRBJ2-3, with a weak D call TRBD1 (6 bases). This CDR3 contains 15 residues. V lost 0 bases, J lost 2 bases, and 9 bases lay in between. Per germline, CDR1 KGHSH and CDR2 LQKENI. This CDR3 reads CASSPPGQPTDTQYF. The CDR3 coding sequence is TGTGCCAGCTCACCACCGGGACAACCCACAGATACGCAGTATTTT.

This chain connects TRBV18 to TRBJ2-3; D gene unclear. From germline, CDR1 is KGHSH and CDR2 LQKENI. CDR3 length: 14 residues. The germline V and J ends were trimmed by 5 bases and 3 bases, with 12 bases remaining between them. CDR3 coding DNA: TGTGCCAGCTCAGCTTCGGGTGAAACAGATACGCAGTATTTT. Translation gives CASSASGETDTQYF. Drawing the rest from reference TRBV18 and TRBJ2-3, the complete variable domain is NAGVMQNPRHLVRRRGQEARLRCSPMKGHSHVYWYRQLPEEGLKFMVYLQKENIIDESGMPKERFSAEFPKEGPSILRIQQVVRGDSAAYFCASSASGETDTQYFGPGTRLTVL.

The chain combines TRBV9 with TRBJ2-1; D gene uncertain. Germline lookup yields CDR1 SGDLS and CDR2 YYNGEE. Deletions cut 0 bases from V and 1 base from J, with 8 bases between. CDR3 length: 15 amino acids. The CDR3 reads CASSVVGASYNEQFF. DNA of the CDR3: TGTGCCAGCAGCGTAGTCGGAGCTTCCTACAATGAGCAGTTCTTC.

The chain joins TRBV7-9 to TRBJ1-2; the match to TRBD1 covers 8 bases. J was trimmed by 6 bases and V by 6 bases; bases with no gene match: 12. Germline loops: CDR1 SEHNR, CDR2 FQNEAQ (reference sequence). The CDR3 consists of 15 residues. The CDR3 DNA sequence: TGTGCCAGCAGACCCTCAGGGGGCGCACGGAATGGCTACACCTTC. It translates to CASRPSGGARNGYTF.

The gene calls are TRBV10-3 and TRBJ1-1; D not certain. Germline CDR1 ENHRY, CDR2 SYGVKD. The length of the CDR3 is 12 residues. V was shortened by 5 bases and J by 5 bases, with 9 bases between the two germline ends. The chain's CDR3 is CAISPTGTEAFF. The CDR3 bases are TGTGCCATCAGTCCCACGGGGACTGAAGCTTTCTTT.

This clone was detected only once. The chain carries TRBV4-3 and TRBJ1-1, with TRBD1 as a possible D gene (5 bases). This CDR3 is built from 15 residues. Trimming shortened V by 0 bases and J by 2 bases, and 10 bases separated the two germline ends. Per germline, CDR1 LGHNA and CDR2 YSLEER. CDR3 bases: TGCGCCAGCAGCCAAGAGCCGGGGGAAAACACTGAAGCTTTCTTT. Translated, it gives CASSQEPGENTEAFF.

This chain connects TRBV25-1 to TRBJ1-1; maybe TRBD1 (6 bases). The ends were cut back, 4 bases at V and 6 bases at J, with 18 bases in the middle. CDR3 size: 15 residues. Germline CDR1 MGHDK, CDR2 SYGVNS. This CDR3 is CASSGTYGGAAEAFF. The DNA of the CDR3 is TGTGCCAGCAGTGGTACTTACGGGGGGGCGGCTGAAGCTTTCTTT.